Below are 21 T cell receptor beta chains sequenced from a single sample in a study of T cells in Graves' hyperthyroidism and ophthalmopathy. There were TCR beta CDR3 regions amplified from RNA transcripts. The TCR CDR3 was amplified in a first-round RT-PCR using the HTBI primer set. A single record per CDR3 protein comes from TCRdb applying MiXCR to the multiplex PCR reads. Of some 300,000 distinct CDR3 sequences in the sample, approximately 12% are singletons; the top ten hold more than 7.5%. Sequences were obtained from blood. The receptors shown here come from a woman aged 25-40 years with Graves' hyperthyroidism that later progressed to Graves' ophthalmopathy.

About this clonotype itself: This could be a read error, since a much larger clone is one nucleotide away. J is TRBJ1-2 and V is TRBV12-3 or TRBV12-4, with TRBD1 as a possible D gene (6 bases). This CDR3 comprises 15 residues. As DNA, the CDR3 is TGTGCCGGCAGTCCCTCTGGACAGCTTTTAGGTGGCTACACCTTC. The encoded protein is CAGSPSGQLLGGYTF.

The chain combines TRBV4-3 with TRBJ2-7; D is ambiguous. Trimming shortened V by 0 bases and J by 6 bases, and 15 bases separated the two germline ends. Germline CDR1 LGHNA, CDR2 YSLEER. The length of the CDR3 is 15 residues. The CDR3 DNA reads as TGCGCCAGCAGCCAAGATCGCGCGGCTTCGTCCGAGCAGTACTTC. Its protein product is CASSQDRAASSEQYF.

This clonotype was detected ten times or more. The chain employs TRBV12-3 or TRBV12-4 and TRBJ2-1, with 8 bases matching TRBD1. The CDR3 loop spans 14 amino acids. Unmatched junction bases numbered 2, after V lost 2 bases and J lost 5 bases. CDR3 region: CASSLTGGNNEQFF. CDR3 bases: TGTGCCAGCAGTTTAACAGGGGGAAACAATGAGCAGTTCTTC.

This clonotype was seen at least ten times. The chain couples TRBV29-1 to TRBJ2-3; 9 bases map to TRBD2. This CDR3 spans 14 amino acids. The V segment lost 7 bases and the J segment 2 bases; nucleotides outside the gene matches: 7. Germline V lookup: CDR1 SQVTM, CDR2 ANQGSEA. The chain's CDR3 is CSARASGATDTQYF. The CDR3 DNA sequence: TGCAGCGCCCGGGCTAGCGGGGCCACAGATACGCAGTATTTT.

This clonotype occurred many times. The J gene is TRBJ2-5, the V gene TRBV24-1; weak D call: TRBD1 (6 bases). The germline gives CDR1 KGHDR, CDR2 SFDVKD. V lost 4 bases, J lost 2 bases, and 16 bases lay in between. This CDR3 has 16 residues. For the CDR3, the DNA is TGTGCCACCAGTGACCCCCGGGACAAACTACAAGAGACCCAGTACTTC. Translated, it gives CATSDPRDKLQETQYF.

The J gene is TRBJ2-3, the V gene TRBV9; no definite D call. Germline V lookup: CDR1 SGDLS, CDR2 YYNGEE. The germline V and J ends were trimmed by 3 bases and 2 bases, with 4 bases remaining between them. The length of the CDR3 is 12 residues. As DNA, the CDR3 is TGTGCCAGCAGCGAATACACAGATACGCAGTATTTT. Protein sequence: CASSEYTDTQYF.

This clonotype was seen many times. The V gene is TRBV29-1, the J gene TRBJ2-2, with 9 bases matching TRBD1. This CDR3 comprises 17 residues. Germline V gene sequence: CDR1 SQVTM, CDR2 ANQGSEA. V gave up 1 base and J gave up 0 bases; unmatched junction bases: 6. The CDR3 sequence is CSVEGTGDRANTGELFF. CDR3 in DNA: TGCAGCGTTGAAGGGACAGGGGACAGGGCGAACACCGGGGAGCTGTTTTTT.

This clonotype came up many times. The gene calls are TRBV11-1 and TRBJ1-1; possibly TRBD1 for D (6 bases). The CDR3 totals 14 residues. Trimming took 3 bases from V and 5 from J, leaving 13 bases between them. The germline V gene has CDR1 SGHAT and CDR2 FQDESV (reference sequence). The CDR3 DNA is TGTGCCAGCAGCTTGGCACAGGGAGGGACTGAAGCTTTCTTT. Protein product: CASSLAQGGTEAFF.

DNA of the CDR3: TGTGCCAGCAGTTTATATGGTGTAGGCTACACCTTC. Protein sequence: CASSLYGVGYTF. V is TRBV27 and J is TRBJ1-2, with D uncertain. V lost 1 base and J 8 bases, leaving 8 bases between the germline ends. The CDR3 covers 12 residues. From germline, CDR1 is MNHEY and CDR2 SMNVEV (reference sequence).

The chain combines TRBV6-2 or TRBV6-3 with TRBJ2-1; the D gene is possibly TRBD2 (6 bases). The germline V gene has CDR1 MNHEY and CDR2 SVGEGT. The CDR3 runs to 12 residues. Trimming cost V 2 bases and J 9 bases, with 8 bases left between them. Here the CDR3 DNA reads TGTGCCAGCAGTTACCTCGGGGGTGAGCAGTTCTTC. Translated: CASSYLGGEQFF.

In this sample, this clonotype turned up many times. This chain connects TRBV6-1 to TRBJ2-7, with TRBD2 matching 10 bases. The ends lost 5 bases at V and 3 bases at J; junction bases unmatched: 7. CDR1 MNHNS and CDR2 SASEGT come from the germline V gene. This CDR3 has 15 residues. CDR3 in amino acids: CASSPGTSVLYEQYF. The DNA of the CDR3 is TGTGCCAGCAGTCCTGGGACTAGCGTCCTCTACGAGCAGTACTTC.

The gene calls are TRBV5-4 and TRBJ2-2; TRBD2 aligns across 10 bases. Germline V gives CDR1 SGHNT, CDR2 YYREEE (reference sequence). The CDR3 is made up of 15 amino acids. J gave up 4 bases and V 9 bases, and 9 bases lay outside the gene matches. CDR3 DNA: TGTGCCACCTCAGCGGGAGGGCAAGGCACCGGGGAGCTGTTTTTT. Its protein product is CATSAGGQGTGELFF.

V usage is TRBV6-5 and J usage is TRBJ2-6; D not certain. The CDR3 covers 14 residues. V dropped 2 bases and J dropped 3 bases, with 5 bases sitting between them. The germline V gene encodes CDR1 MNHEY and CDR2 SVGAGI. CDR3 DNA sequence: TGTGCCAGCAGTTACGCGGATGGGGCCAACGTCCTGACTTTC. Its translation: CASSYADGANVLTF.

V usage is TRBV11-1 and J usage is TRBJ2-1, with TRBD2 matching over 11 bases. The CDR3 sequence is 20 residues long. Germline assignment: CDR1 SGHAT and CDR2 FQDESV (reference sequence). V trimming: 5 bases; J trimming: 0 bases; junction bases outside the gene matches: 15. The CDR3 coding sequence is TGTGCCAGCAGCGCAAGTAGGGCTAGCGGGGGGTCGAGCTCCTACAATGAGCAGTTCTTC. Encoded protein: CASSASRASGGSSSYNEQFF.

This clonotype was seen a few times. V usage is TRBV24-1 and J usage is TRBJ2-3; D unclear. The germline V and J ends were trimmed by 10 bases and 0 bases, with 13 bases remaining between them. The CDR3 loop spans 14 amino acids. Looked up from germline, CDR1 is KGHDR and CDR2 is SFDVKD. DNA for the CDR3: TGTGCCACGGCGGCGCAGTCGAGCACAGATACGCAGTATTTT. It codes for CATAAQSSTDTQYF.

This clonotype was found many times. The chain combines TRBV28 with TRBJ1-1, with unresolved D. The CDR3 loop spans 12 amino acids. Trimming pared 7 bases from V and 1 base from J, leaving 7 bases between. Germline lookup yields CDR1 MDHEN and CDR2 SYDVKM. DNA for the CDR3: TGTGCCAGCAAAGGCCCGAACACTGAAGCTTTCTTT. It yields the protein CASKGPNTEAFF.

This clonotype was found many times. The chain employs TRBV7-9 and TRBJ1-1; maybe TRBD1 (6 bases). Per the germline V gene, CDR1 is SEHNR and CDR2 is FQNEAQ (reference sequence). The CDR3 totals 13 residues. Between the trimmed V and J ends, which lost 5 bases and 4 bases, there was a span of 11 bases. The CDR3 DNA is TGTGCCAGCAGCCAAAAGGGGGGCACTGAAGCTTTCTTT. Amino acid sequence: CASSQKGGTEAFF.

This clonotype was found many times. The chain couples TRBV2 to TRBJ2-1; D unresolved. CDR1 and CDR2 (germline): SNHLY, FYNNEI. This CDR3 has 14 amino acids. With 2 bases removed from V and 6 bases from J, the gap between germline ends came to 11 bases. CDR3 coding DNA: TGTGCCAGCAGTGAATCCGCACAGATCAATGAGCAGTTCTTC. Amino acid sequence: CASSESAQINEQFF.

The table lists this clonotype with many counts. The rearrangement uses TRBV4-1 and TRBJ2-2, with 7 nucleotides matching TRBD1. From germline, CDR1 is MGHRA and CDR2 YSYEKL. With V trimmed by 4 bases and J by 4 bases, 9 bases remained unmatched. This CDR3 has 16 amino acids. The CDR3 reads CASSPRDRAGTGELFF. In nucleotides, the CDR3 is TGCGCCAGCAGCCCCCGAGACAGGGCAGGCACCGGGGAGCTGTTTTTT.

This clonotype came up many times. The chain links TRBV7-2 to TRBJ2-7; D tentatively reads TRBD1 or TRBD2 (5 bases each). The germline V and J ends were trimmed by 0 bases and 6 bases, with 12 bases remaining between them. Germline-derived CDR1 and CDR2 are SGHTA and FQGNSA. This CDR3 contains 14 residues. CDR3 loop: CASSLASARGEQYF. CDR3 DNA: TGTGCCAGCAGCTTAGCTAGCGCGAGGGGCGAGCAGTACTTC. The entire variable domain, with the rest obtained from reference TRBV7-2 and TRBJ2-7, is as follows: GAGVSQSPSNKVTEKGKDVELRCDPISGHTALYWYRQSLGQGLEFLIYFQGNSAPDKSGLPSDRFSAERTGGSVSTLTIQRTQQEDSAVYLCASSLASARGEQYFGPGTRLTVT.

The sample holds many counts of this clonotype. This chain links TRBV6-1 with TRBJ1-5; no clear D gene. The germline V gene has CDR1 MNHNS and CDR2 SASEGT. There are 14 residues in the CDR3. With 8 bases removed from V and 6 bases from J, the gap between germline ends came to 17 bases. CDR3 sequence: CASEKRPGGQPQHF. CDR3 nucleotide sequence: TGTGCCAGCGAGAAAAGGCCGGGCGGTCAGCCCCAGCATTTT.